These 23 T cell receptor beta chains were all obtained from the same sample, sequenced in a study of cytomegalovirus exposure and HLA in healthy donors. With 60 Vbeta and 13 Jbeta primers, the PCR was carried out. Clones were sequenced by immunoSEQ multiplex PCR, and TCRdb holds only the in-frame ones, with some missing. Of about 130,000 clones listed, 65% to 90% are singletons. Sequencing was carried out using PBMCs. The receptors come from a male donor in good health and CMV-seropositive.

This clone was seen just once. The rearrangement uses TRBV27 and TRBJ2-7; weak D call: TRBD1 (6 bases). This CDR3 is built from 14 residues. CDR1 is MNHEY and CDR2 is SMNVEV in the germline V gene (reference sequence). The V and J ends lost 1 base and 4 bases respectively, with 11 bases between them. The CDR3 loop is CASSLYRDGYEQYF. CDR3 sequence (DNA): TGTGCCAGCAGTTTATACAGGGACGGATACGAGCAGTACTTC.

The chain employs TRBV30 and TRBJ1-6; TRBD1 matches at 8 bases. The CDR3 sequence is 16 residues long. Germline V CDR1 and CDR2: GTSNPN, SVGIG (reference sequence). V lost 0 bases and J lost 7; bases outside the gene matches: 8. Here the CDR3 reads CAWSVQGDRYNSPLHF. CDR3 nucleotide sequence: TGTGCCTGGAGTGTACAAGGGGACAGGTACAATTCACCCCTCCACTTT.

The CDR3 loop reads CASSPDRYEQYF. The CDR3 DNA sequence: TGTGCCAGCAGCCCCGACAGATACGAGCAGTACTTC. The chain joins TRBV6-6 to TRBJ2-7; D perhaps matches TRBD1 (5 bases). This CDR3 spans 12 amino acids. The germline gives CDR1 MNHNY, CDR2 SVGAGI (reference sequence). Trimming took off 6 bases at V and 4 bases at J, with 10 bases between the two ends.

In its sample, this clone was seen once. The J gene is TRBJ2-3, the V gene TRBV29-1; tentative D call: TRBD1 (6 bases). Germline V gives CDR1 SQVTM, CDR2 ANQGSEA. Between the trimmed V and J ends, which lost 7 bases and 2 bases, there was a span of 13 bases. This CDR3 is built from 13 residues. CDR3 sequence: CSAAQGHTDTQYF. CDR3 DNA: TGCAGCGCCGCTCAGGGACACACAGATACGCAGTATTTT.

The chain recombines TRBV28 with TRBJ2-5; 9 nucleotides line up with TRBD2. This CDR3 has 14 residues. In germline, CDR1 is MDHEN, CDR2 SYDVKM. V lost 8 bases to trimming and J lost 6 bases; unmatched junction nucleotides: 10. CDR3 DNA: TGTGCCAGCGGATCCCTTAGCGGGAGAAAGACCCAGTACTTC. It codes for CASGSLSGRKTQYF.

This clone was seen just once. The chain employs TRBV13 and TRBJ1-1, with TRBD1 matching 10 bases. After removal of 4 bases from V and 4 bases from J, the junction contained 9 bases not matched to a gene. Germline V gene data show CDR1 as PRHDT and CDR2 as FYEKMQ (reference sequence). The CDR3 length is 16 residues. CDR3 in DNA: TGTGCCAGCAGCTCAAGACAGGGGGCGCGGCTCACTGAAGCTTTCTTT. This codes for CASSSRQGARLTEAFF.

J is TRBJ1-4 and V is TRBV27, with 10 bases identical to TRBD1. V lost 6 bases, J lost 1 base, and 8 bases stayed unmatched. Looked up from germline, CDR1 is MNHEY and CDR2 is SMNVEV (reference sequence). The CDR3 consists of 17 residues. CDR3 loop: CASSRFGQGGTNEKLFF. For the CDR3, the DNA is TGTGCCAGCAGCCGATTCGGACAGGGGGGAACTAATGAAAAACTGTTTTTT.

This sequence joins TRBV11-3 and TRBJ1-4; D is undetermined. Trimming took off 5 bases at V and 10 bases at J, with 14 bases between the two ends. In germline, CDR1 is SGHNT, CDR2 YENEEA. The CDR3 is 13 residues long. CDR3 in DNA: TGTGCCAGCAGCCGGGGAAGGTTAAGAAAACTGTTTTTT. The encoded protein is CASSRGRLRKLFF.

The rearrangement links TRBV7-9 to TRBJ2-3; no clear D gene. This CDR3 is built from 16 residues. V was shortened by 4 bases and J by 2 bases, with 16 bases between the two germline ends. Looked up from germline, CDR1 is SEHNR and CDR2 is FQNEAQ (reference sequence). The CDR3 reads CASSSSGRDDTDTQYF. DNA for the CDR3: TGTGCCAGCAGCTCTTCGGGTAGAGATGACACAGATACGCAGTATTTT.

This rearrangement joins TRBV7-9 to TRBJ2-1, with D unresolved. Germline CDR1 is SEHNR and CDR2 is FQNEAQ (reference sequence). With 2 bases removed from V and 6 bases from J, the gap between germline ends came to 5 bases. The CDR3 totals 12 residues. The DNA of the CDR3 is TGTGCCAGCAGCTTAATCAGCAATGAGCAGTTCTTC. Its protein is CASSLISNEQFF.

V gene TRBV9 combines with J gene TRBJ1-3; D might be TRBD1 (5 bases). Germline CDR1 and CDR2: SGDLS and YYNGEE. This CDR3 is built from 13 residues. Trimming took off 1 base at V and 7 bases at J, with 9 bases between the two ends. CDR3 in amino acids: CASSVKGLNTIYF. The CDR3 DNA sequence: TGTGCCAGCAGCGTAAAGGGACTGAACACCATATATTTT. Full variable domain (missing parts from reference TRBV9 and TRBJ1-3): DSGVTQTPKHLITATGQRVTLRCSPRSGDLSVYWYQQSLDQGLQFLIQYYNGEERAKGNILERFSAQQFPDLHSELNLSSLELGDSALYFCASSVKGLNTIYFGEGSWLTVV.

The J gene is TRBJ2-1, the V gene TRBV19; 8 nucleotides match TRBD2. Trimming took 4 bases from V and 9 from J; bases not matched to a gene: 8. Germline CDR1 reads LNHDA; CDR2 reads SQIVND (reference sequence). The CDR3 has 14 amino acids. The CDR3 DNA reads TGTGCCAGTAGTACCGGGACTAGGGGAACTGAGCAGTTCTTC. Its protein is CASSTGTRGTEQFF.

This chain connects TRBV7-2 to TRBJ2-3; TRBD2 is a possible D gene (6 bases). From germline, CDR1 is SGHTA and CDR2 FQGNSA. The CDR3 has 17 amino acids. V dropped 2 bases and J dropped 8 bases, with 23 bases sitting between them. The chain's CDR3 is CASSLYWGRPARGTQYF. CDR3 bases: TGTGCCAGCAGCTTATACTGGGGGAGGCCCGCCCGGGGTACGCAGTATTTT.

The V and J genes are TRBV18 and TRBJ2-5; TRBD2 aligns across 9 bases. Germline trimming cut 1 base from V and 5 bases from J; bases unmatched to any gene: 5. CDR1 and CDR2 from the germline V gene are KGHSH and LQKENI. This CDR3 has 15 residues. CDR3 nucleotides: TGTGCCAGCTCACCACTAGCGGGAGAGCAGGAGACCCAGTACTTC. Residues: CASSPLAGEQETQYF.

The V and J genes are TRBV4-3 and TRBJ1-4; tentatively, D is TRBD1 (5 bases). The CDR3 loop spans 16 amino acids. Per the germline V gene, CDR1 is LGHNA and CDR2 is YSLEER. Trimming pared 0 bases from V and 4 bases from J, leaving 12 bases between. Here the CDR3 DNA reads TGCGCCAGCAGCCAAGATCGGGGGAGACTTAATGAAAAACTGTTTTTT. Its translation is CASSQDRGRLNEKLFF.

About this clone itself: A read error may produce the germline difference seen at one junction end. The rearrangement uses TRBV25-1 and TRBJ2-7; 11 nucleotides line up with TRBD1. This CDR3 has 12 amino acids. CDR1 is MGHDK, CDR2 SYGVNS, per germline. In DNA, the CDR3 is TGTGCCAGCAGTGAATTTAAGGGACAGGGGGGATTC. This encodes CASSEFKGQGGF.

CDR3 in DNA: TGTGCCAGCAGCGTAGGATACAGGGAGCGCGAGCAGTACTTC. This sequence encodes CASSVGYREREQYF. This chain connects TRBV9 to TRBJ2-7, with D possibly being TRBD1 (6 bases). The CDR3 length is 14 residues. The germline gives CDR1 SGDLS, CDR2 YYNGEE. V dropped 0 bases and J dropped 6 bases, with 13 bases sitting between them. The full variable domain, its missing parts supplied by reference TRBV9 and TRBJ2-7, is DSGVTQTPKHLITATGQRVTLRCSPRSGDLSVYWYQQSLDQGLQFLIQYYNGEERAKGNILERFSAQQFPDLHSELNLSSLELGDSALYFCASSVGYREREQYFGPGTRLTVT.

This rearrangement joins TRBV5-1 to TRBJ2-4, with 7 bases matching TRBD2. The trim removed 0 bases at V and 7 bases at J, leaving 4 bases unmatched. Germline values: CDR1 SGHRS, CDR2 YFSETQ. This CDR3 has 14 amino acids. The CDR3 sequence is CASSLDAGDNIQYF. CDR3 bases: TGCGCCAGCAGCTTGGATGCGGGAGACAACATTCAGTACTTC. The variable domain in full, completed from reference TRBV5-1 and TRBJ2-4, reads KAGVTQTPRYLIKTRGQQVTLSCSPISGHRSVSWYQQTPGQGLQFLFEYFSETQRNKGNFPGRFSGRQFSNSRSEMNVSTLELGDSALYLCASSLDAGDNIQYFGAGTRLSVL.

The rearrangement links TRBV18 to TRBJ2-5, with TRBD2 identical over 8 bases. Germline loops: CDR1 KGHSH, CDR2 LQKENI. The CDR3 is 16 amino acids. The V gene end was trimmed by 7 bases and the J gene end by 4 bases; junction bases not matched to a gene: 14. The CDR3 loop is CASWSSGTTRLETQYF. In DNA, the CDR3 is TGTGCCAGCTGGAGTAGCGGGACCACGAGATTAGAGACCCAGTACTTC.

This clone has only a few counts. This rearrangement joins TRBV6-5 to TRBJ2-3; 10 bases align to TRBD2. CDR1 MNHEY and CDR2 SVGAGI come from the germline V gene. The CDR3 is 16 amino acids. Unmatched junction bases numbered 3, after V lost 2 bases and J lost 1 base. This CDR3 is CASSYGLAGGTDTQYF. CDR3 nucleotides: TGTGCCAGCAGTTACGGGCTAGCGGGGGGCACAGATACGCAGTATTTT.

Of note for this clone: One end of the junction varies from germline; a read error may be responsible. J is TRBJ1-1 and V is TRBV7-9; a weak D match, TRBD1 (6 bases). Germline CDR1 and CDR2: SEHNR and FQNEAQ (reference sequence). CDR3 length: 14 amino acids. The CDR3 spells CSSSLAGAYTEAFF. The CDR3 coding sequence is TGTTCCAGCAGCTTAGCAGGGGCTTACACTGAAGCTTTCTTT.

This clone was recorded only once. The V call is TRBV5-4, the J call TRBJ2-5, with TRBD1 matching 10 bases. Germline values: CDR1 SGHNT, CDR2 YYREEE (reference sequence). The CDR3 contains 16 residues. Trimming at V came to 4 bases and at J to 5 bases, leaving 11 bases not matched to a gene. The CDR3 DNA reads TGTGCCAGCAGCCTGCCGTTGGGACAGGGGCACGAGACCCAGTACTTC. This encodes CASSLPLGQGHETQYF.

V and J are TRBV6-5 and TRBJ2-7, with TRBD1 matching over 12 bases. Germline V gene data show CDR1 as MNHEY and CDR2 as SVGAGI. The CDR3 is 16 amino acids. V dropped 0 bases and J dropped 4; count of bases not matched to a gene: 4. The CDR3 DNA reads TGTGCCAGCAGTTACTCCGGGACAGGGGGCAGGTACGAGCAGTACTTC. As protein: CASSYSGTGGRYEQYF.